These 30 T cell receptor beta chains share one sample of origin, sequenced in a study of response to subunit inactivated influenza vaccine. From the RT-PCR reads, TCRdb called clonotypes with MiXCR, one entry per CDR3 protein. The sample includes 430,000 or so distinct CDR3 sequences, about a tenth of them seen just once. The source was PBMCs from blood, collected about 6 weeks after vaccination. Receptors were obtained from a man aged 45-65 years who received an inactivated influenza vaccine.

In its sample, this clonotype was seen many times. CDR3 sequence: CASSTGKGYEQYF. The CDR3 bases are TGTGCCAGCAGTACTGGTAAGGGGTACGAGCAGTACTTC. The chain carries TRBV12-3 or TRBV12-4 and TRBJ2-7, with D possibly being TRBD1 (5 bases). The CDR3 is 13 amino acids. The ends were cut back, 5 bases at V and 4 bases at J, with 12 bases in the middle.

This clonotype was recorded many times. This chain's CDR3 is CSARQGLEDTQYF. The CDR3 nucleotides read TGCAGCGCTAGACAGGGCCTGGAAGATACGCAGTATTTT. This rearrangement joins TRBV29-1 to TRBJ2-3; the match to TRBD1 covers 7 bases. The CDR3 contains 13 residues. CDR1 is SQVTM and CDR2 is ANQGSEA in the germline V gene. Germline trimming cut 7 bases from V and 5 bases from J; bases unmatched to any gene: 9.

This clonotype came up a few times. The CDR3 bases are TGTGCCAGCAGCTTTGGTCGGGGGGGTATGGGCTACGAGCAGTACTTC. Amino acids: CASSFGRGGMGYEQYF. The J gene is TRBJ2-7, the V gene TRBV7-9, with 8 nucleotides matching TRBD2. The CDR3 is 16 amino acids. Germline CDR1 reads SEHNR; CDR2 reads FQNEAQ (reference sequence). J gave up 3 bases and V 3 bases, and 10 bases lay outside the gene matches.

This clonotype was recorded many times. The rearrangement joins TRBV6-5 to TRBJ1-4; D is undetermined. CDR3 size: 13 residues. Germline V lookup: CDR1 MNHEY, CDR2 SVGAGI. Trimming removed 4 bases at V and 8 bases at J, with 11 bases between. The CDR3 DNA sequence: TGTGCCAGCAGTTCAAACAGTGGGGAAAAACTGTTTTTT. This sequence encodes CASSSNSGEKLFF.

This clonotype showed up many times. The V and J genes are TRBV21-1 and TRBJ2-5; the table's D call TRBD2 went unverified against the DNA. TRBV21-1 is reported as a pseudogene. The length of the CDR3 is 16 residues. CDR3 loop: CASSLHVAGCQETQYF. The CDR3 DNA follows: TGTGCCAGCAGCCTCCATGTAGCGGGTTGCCAAGAGACCCAGTACTTC.

This clonotype was found many times. The genes are TRBV3-1 and TRBJ2-2; 9 positions match TRBD1. In germline, CDR1 is LGHDT, CDR2 YNNKEL (reference sequence). The CDR3 loop spans 16 amino acids. V shed 3 bases, J shed 4 bases, and the junction held 6 bases outside the gene matches. CDR3 sequence (DNA): TGTGCCAGCAGCCATCCTATGGGACAGGGCACCGGGGAGCTGTTTTTT. Its translation: CASSHPMGQGTGELFF.

The rearrangement joins TRBV12-3 or TRBV12-4 to TRBJ1-6; D uncertain. CDR3 length equals 15 residues. The ends were cut back, 3 bases at V and 8 bases at J, with 14 bases in the middle. This CDR3 is CASSFSTGKDSPLHF. For the CDR3, the DNA is TGTGCCAGCAGTTTCTCGACGGGGAAAGATTCACCCCTCCACTTT.

This clonotype was observed at least ten times. The chain combines TRBV20-1 with TRBJ2-7; D is possibly TRBD2 (8 bases). With 2 bases removed from V and 3 bases from J, the gap between germline ends came to 20 bases. Per the germline V gene, CDR1 is DFQATT and CDR2 is SNEGSKA (reference sequence). CDR3 length: 16 amino acids. The CDR3: CSARSTGLAGGYEQYF. CDR3 bases: TGCAGTGCTAGATCGACAGGGTTGGCGGGAGGCTACGAGCAGTACTTC.

The chain couples TRBV5-1 to TRBJ2-7, with D perhaps TRBD2 (6 bases). The germline V gene has CDR1 SGHRS and CDR2 YFSETQ. This CDR3 has 12 amino acids. Trimming left V 1 base short and J 6 bases short, with 8 bases between. The CDR3: CASSLLRGEQYF. In DNA form, the CDR3 reads TGCGCCAGCAGCTTGTTGCGGGGCGAGCAGTACTTC.

This chain uses TRBV7-6 with TRBJ2-3; 9 nucleotides align to TRBD2. The V gene end was trimmed by 5 bases and the J gene end by 2 bases; junction bases not matched to a gene: 11. The CDR3 is 17 residues long. Germline V gene data show CDR1 as SGHVS and CDR2 as FNYEAQ. CDR3 nucleotide sequence: TGTGCCAGCAGCCCCCGGGTAGCGGGAGCTCCCACAGATACGCAGTATTTT. It encodes CASSPRVAGAPTDTQYF.

The V gene is TRBV28, the J gene TRBJ2-3; D is unresolved. Germline V lookup: CDR1 MDHEN, CDR2 SYDVKM. There are 11 residues in the CDR3. The V end was cut by 6 bases, the J end by 3 bases, with 4 bases between. CDR3 residues: CASRDTDTQYF. Here the CDR3 DNA reads TGTGCCAGCAGAGATACAGATACGCAGTATTTT.

The table lists this clonotype with many counts. CDR3 coding DNA: TGTGCCAGCAGTTTAAGGGAAGGGAATGAGCAGTTCTTC. This gives the protein CASSLREGNEQFF. The chain joins TRBV28 to TRBJ2-1; D gene uncertain. The CDR3 runs 13 residues. V was clipped by 2 bases and J by 7 bases, with 9 bases between them. The germline CDR1 and CDR2 sequences are MDHEN and SYDVKM.

This clonotype was found a few times. This chain connects TRBV6-2 or TRBV6-3 to TRBJ2-1; no clear D. The V gene's germline CDR1 is MNHEY and CDR2 SVGEGT. V dropped 7 bases and J dropped 0 bases, with 7 bases sitting between them. The CDR3 consists of 13 residues. The CDR3, as DNA: TGTGCCAGCATGCAGAGCTCCTACAATGAGCAGTTCTTC. Amino acid sequence: CASMQSSYNEQFF.

V is TRBV6-2 or TRBV6-3 and J is TRBJ1-1; no reliable D call. The germline V gene encodes CDR1 MNHEY and CDR2 SVGEGT. There are 15 residues in the CDR3. Trimming shortened V by 10 bases and J by 1 base, and 19 bases separated the two germline ends. The CDR3 bases are TGTGCCACCGGGGAAGGAGGGATTAGGAACACTGAAGCTTTCTTT. Encoded protein: CATGEGGIRNTEAFF.

This sequence joins TRBV9 and TRBJ1-4, with D possibly TRBD1 on 5 matching bases. Germline V gives CDR1 SGDLS, CDR2 YYNGEE. The V gene lost 4 bases and the J gene lost 10 bases, with 14 bases spanning the gap. The CDR3 runs to 13 residues. CDR3 DNA: TGTGCCAGCAGCCCAGATCAGGGCGGAAAACTGTTTTTT. Its translation: CASSPDQGGKLFF.

This clonotype has only a few counts. The J gene is TRBJ2-4, the V gene TRBV7-2; D is possibly TRBD1 (6 bases). The CDR3 is 12 amino acids. V was pared by 3 bases and J by 11 bases, with 11 bases between. Germline assignment: CDR1 SGHTA and CDR2 FQGNSA. The CDR3 sequence is CASSFSGDVQYF. The CDR3 DNA follows: TGTGCCAGCAGCTTCTCAGGGGATGTTCAGTACTTC.

This clonotype was counted many times. This chain joins TRBV12-3 or TRBV12-4 and TRBJ1-2, with 10 nucleotides matching TRBD1. The CDR3 has 15 amino acids. Trimming took 5 bases from V and 3 from J; bases not matched to a gene: 6. The CDR3 nucleotides read TGTGCCAGCAGTGTGTGGACAGGGGGGTACTATGGCTACACCTTC. Encoded protein: CASSVWTGGYYGYTF.

The rearrangement links TRBV15 to TRBJ1-5; D possibly corresponds to TRBD1 (6 bases). The CDR3 has 18 amino acids. CDR1 and CDR2 from the germline V gene are LNHNV and YYDKDF (reference sequence). V was cut by 1 base and J by 5 bases, with 21 bases left in between. The CDR3 region is CATSRALVGAGGHQPQHF. The DNA of the CDR3 is TGTGCCACCAGCAGAGCTCTTGTGGGGGCCGGGGGGCATCAGCCCCAGCATTTT. Full variable domain (rest looked up from reference TRBV15 and TRBJ1-5): DAMVIQNPRYQVTQFGKPVTLSCSQTLNHNVMYWYQQKSSQAPKLLFHYYDKDFNNEADTPDNFQSRRPNTSFCFLDIRSPGLGDTAMYLCATSRALVGAGGHQPQHFGDGTRLSIL.

The chain uses TRBV2 and TRBJ2-1; TRBD1 matches at 9 bases. Per the germline V gene, CDR1 is SNHLY and CDR2 is FYNNEI. The V segment lost 6 bases and the J segment 4 bases; nucleotides outside the gene matches: 4. The CDR3 is 14 amino acids. The CDR3 spells CASRLDRGYNEQFF. The CDR3 region has the DNA TGTGCCAGCAGATTGGACAGGGGATACAATGAGCAGTTCTTC.

V gene TRBV6-5 combines with J gene TRBJ2-5, with 8 bases identical to TRBD1. The junction had 4 bases not matched to a gene; V was cut back by 2 bases and J by 2 bases. The CDR3 totals 15 residues. CDR1 and CDR2 from the germline V gene are MNHEY and SVGAGI. The CDR3, as DNA: TGTGCCAGCAGTTACAGGACAGGGAGGCAAGAGACCCAGTACTTC. Residues: CASSYRTGRQETQYF.

The sample holds a few counts of this clonotype. The V and J genes are TRBV7-2 and TRBJ2-3, with D perhaps TRBD2 (6 bases). V was shortened by 5 bases and J by 5 bases, with 11 bases between the two germline ends. The CDR3 length is 13 residues. In germline, CDR1 is SGHTA, CDR2 FQGNSA. The CDR3 DNA follows: TGTGCCAGCAGCGTGACTAGTTTAGATACGCAGTATTTT. It yields the protein CASSVTSLDTQYF. Full variable domain (missing parts from reference TRBV7-2 and TRBJ2-3): GAGVSQSPSNKVTEKGKDVELRCDPISGHTALYWYRQSLGQGLEFLIYFQGNSAPDKSGLPSDRFSAERTGGSVSTLTIQRTQQEDSAVYLCASSVTSLDTQYFGPGTRLTVL.

This clonotype was found a few times. The rearrangement joins TRBV9 to TRBJ2-7; TRBD1 matches 7 bases. The CDR3 is 14 residues long. CDR1 and CDR2 (germline): SGDLS, YYNGEE. V dropped 2 bases and J dropped 3; count of bases not matched to a gene: 5. The CDR3 DNA reads as TGTGCCAGCAGCGTCGGGACAGAATACTACGAGCAGTACTTC. It codes for CASSVGTEYYEQYF.

This clonotype was picked up a small number of times. The chain uses TRBV20-1 and TRBJ2-3; D may be TRBD1 or TRBD2 (6 bases each). This CDR3 has 15 residues. Germline CDR1 and CDR2: DFQATT and SNEGSKA (reference sequence). Trimming took 4 bases from V and 0 from J, leaving 14 bases between them. This chain's CDR3 is CSAISGEESTDTQYF. In DNA form, the CDR3 reads TGCAGTGCTATCTCAGGGGAGGAAAGCACAGATACGCAGTATTTT.

The table lists this clonotype with a few counts. V and J are TRBV5-1 and TRBJ1-4, with a tentative D call TRBD1 (5 bases). Deletions cut 4 bases from V and 0 bases from J, with 13 bases between. The V gene's germline CDR1 is SGHRS and CDR2 YFSETQ. The CDR3 totals 16 residues. DNA of the CDR3: TGCGCCAGCAGCCCCGGACACTCTGCAACTAATGAAAAACTGTTTTTT. Its protein product is CASSPGHSATNEKLFF. Together with reference TRBV5-1 and TRBJ1-4, the CDR3 gives the full variable domain: KAGVTQTPRYLIKTRGQQVTLSCSPISGHRSVSWYQQTPGQGLQFLFEYFSETQRNKGNFPGRFSGRQFSNSRSEMNVSTLELGDSALYLCASSPGHSATNEKLFFGSGTQLSVL.

The V and J genes are TRBV6-2 or TRBV6-3 and TRBJ2-1, with D hard to call. Germline CDR1 MNHEY, CDR2 SVGEGT. The V end lost 2 bases, the J end lost 7 bases, and 6 bases lay between the germline ends. This CDR3 is 12 amino acids long. The CDR3 protein is CASSYMRNEQFF. The CDR3, as DNA: TGTGCCAGCAGTTACATGAGGAATGAGCAGTTCTTC.

This clonotype was counted at least ten times. V usage is TRBV29-1 and J usage is TRBJ1-2, with 10 bases that match TRBD1. The CDR3 is 15 residues long. The V segment lost 0 bases and the J segment 4 bases; nucleotides outside the gene matches: 5. Germline-derived CDR1 and CDR2 are SQVTM and ANQGSEA. Here the CDR3 reads CSVEDRGQGVYGYTF. CDR3 in DNA: TGCAGCGTTGAAGATCGAGGACAGGGGGTCTATGGCTACACCTTC.

This clonotype was recorded many times. The chain recombines TRBV9 with TRBJ2-2, with D perhaps matching TRBD2 (5 bases). Germline V CDR1 and CDR2: SGDLS, YYNGEE. The length of the CDR3 is 13 residues. V lost 5 bases and J lost 2, with 7 bases in between. CDR3 DNA sequence: TGTGCCAGCAGAGAGGGAAACACCGGGGAGCTGTTTTTT. Its translation: CASREGNTGELFF.

This chain joins TRBV10-3 and TRBJ2-7, with TRBD2 identical over 9 bases. CDR1 and CDR2 from the germline V gene are ENHRY and SYGVKD. V gave up 0 bases and J gave up 5 bases; unmatched junction bases: 5. The CDR3 consists of 15 residues. CDR3 residues: CAISESSGREDEQYF. The DNA for the CDR3 is TGTGCCATCAGTGAGTCTAGCGGGAGAGAAGACGAGCAGTACTTC.

The chain combines TRBV25-1 with TRBJ2-7, with 9 bases fitting TRBD2. The CDR3 length is 16 residues. V shed 0 bases and J 3 bases; nucleotides not matched to a gene: 6. Germline V gene data show CDR1 as MGHDK and CDR2 as SYGVNS. The DNA of the CDR3 is TGTGCCAGCAGTGAATATAGGGTAGCGGGAGACTACGAGCAGTACTTC. Its protein is CASSEYRVAGDYEQYF.

The chain carries TRBV5-1 and TRBJ2-5, with D unclear. Looked up from germline, CDR1 is SGHRS and CDR2 is YFSETQ. V was clipped by 5 bases and J by 1 base, with 9 bases between them. The CDR3 is 13 amino acids. The CDR3: CASSSSFQETQYF. The CDR3 nucleotides read TGCGCCAGCAGTAGCAGCTTCCAAGAGACCCAGTACTTC.